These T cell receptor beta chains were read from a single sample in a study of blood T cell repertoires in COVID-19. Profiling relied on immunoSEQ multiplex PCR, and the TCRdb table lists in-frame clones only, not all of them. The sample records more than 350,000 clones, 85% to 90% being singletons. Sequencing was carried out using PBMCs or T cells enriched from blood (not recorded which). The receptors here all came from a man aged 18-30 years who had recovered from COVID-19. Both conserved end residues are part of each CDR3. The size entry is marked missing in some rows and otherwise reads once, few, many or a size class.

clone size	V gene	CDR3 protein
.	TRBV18	CASSLEEKTQYF
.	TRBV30	CAWSVASPSSGNTIYF
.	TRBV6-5	CASWTGGRYEQYF
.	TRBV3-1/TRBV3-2	CASSQASAGNTIYF
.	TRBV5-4	CASSRSDKETQYF
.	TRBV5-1	CASSILEGTDTQYF
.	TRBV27	CASRWTGAITSGANVLTF
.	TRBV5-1	CASSQPGDTQYF
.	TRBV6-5	CASSMGHLGNTIYF
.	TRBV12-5	CASSGGVVTGELFF
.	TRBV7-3	CASSPMTSGGSYNEQFF
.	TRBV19	CASSAGRTNEKLFF
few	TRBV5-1	CASSLPGGDYGYTF
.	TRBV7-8	CASSLAWAASGPYEQYF
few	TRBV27	CASSFGRLYEQYF
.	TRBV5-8	CASSPTWGRRNEQFF
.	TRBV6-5	CASNGRQGSTEAFF
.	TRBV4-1	CASSQDGAYEQYF
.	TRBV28	CASSLGDRINYTF
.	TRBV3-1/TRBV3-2	CASSQNGAGQETQYF
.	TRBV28	CASSGPGRGGDTIYF
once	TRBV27	CASSFQGTGELFF
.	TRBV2	CASIPRLGGGLHTDTQYF
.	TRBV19	CASPQVKYEQYF
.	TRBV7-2	CASSRQGTDSYEQYF
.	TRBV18	CASSLPGQGNTEAFF
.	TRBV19	CASSIVGGRSRETQYF
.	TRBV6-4	CASSEWYVDSPLHF
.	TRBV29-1	CSVVLAGGESYNEQFF